Listed here are 16 T cell receptor beta chains from one sample, sequenced in a study of shared clonotypes between healthy human individuals (dated by TCRdb to 2019 to 2021). The library came from the immunoSEQ multiplex PCR assay. Entries here come from immuneACCESS through TCRdb and include only in-frame sequences with V and J called. Some clones fail to appear in such tables; in the studies checked, an unresolved V gene covers under half of the shortfall, and the cause of the remainder is unknown. The sample profile shows about 1.5 million clones; approximately 98% of them were found once. The ten largest clones add up to about 0.45% of the sample. The sample taken for sequencing was naive CD4+ T cells sorted from blood. Read against the paper, the sample's cell subset or site label means: CD45RA+ positively selected. These receptors all come from a young man in good health.

The V call is TRBV6-6, the J call TRBJ2-1, with a weak D call TRBD2 (5 bases). CDR1 and CDR2 from the germline V gene are MNHNY and SVGAGI (reference sequence). The V end was cut by 2 bases, the J end by 8 bases, with 13 bases between. CDR3 length: 14 residues. Here the CDR3 DNA reads TGTGCCAGCAGTTACGTCCCTAGCCCGGATGAGCAGTTCTTC. Amino acid sequence: CASSYVPSPDEQFF.

A note on this clone: Other DNA sequences in this sample translate to the same CDR3. This sequence joins TRBV5-1 and TRBJ2-3, with TRBD2 matching 10 bases. The CDR3 extends over 15 amino acids. Germline-derived CDR1 and CDR2 are SGHRS and YFSETQ. J gave up 3 bases and V 1 base, and 2 bases lay outside the gene matches. CDR3: CASSLLAGVTDTQYF. CDR3 DNA sequence: TGCGCCAGCAGCTTGCTAGCGGGAGTAACAGATACGCAGTATTTT.

The chain joins TRBV27 to TRBJ1-5; D is possibly TRBD1 (6 bases). The V end lost 0 bases, the J end lost 6 bases, and 12 bases lay between the germline ends. CDR3 length: 15 amino acids. Germline V lookup: CDR1 MNHEY, CDR2 SMNVEV (reference sequence). The CDR3 nucleotides read TGTGCCAGCAGTTTATCGCTGGGGGGCGGTCAGCCCCAGCATTTT. It translates to CASSLSLGGGQPQHF.

The chain employs TRBV2 and TRBJ2-1; D tentatively fits TRBD1 or TRBD2 (5 bases each). The CDR3 has 11 residues. The germline gives CDR1 SNHLY, CDR2 FYNNEI. V lost 8 bases and J lost 12, with 14 bases in between. In DNA form, the CDR3 reads TGTGCCAGCTGCAGGGAGAGTCGGCAGTTCTTC. It codes for CASCRESRQFF.

The rearrangement links TRBV19 to TRBJ2-1, with 14 bases fitting TRBD2. CDR1 and CDR2 from the germline V gene are LNHDA and SQIVND (reference sequence). V gave up 3 bases and J gave up 6 bases; unmatched junction bases: 7. This CDR3 is 17 amino acids long. CDR3 amino acids: CASSMGLAGVGGNEQFF. CDR3 nucleotides: TGTGCCAGTAGTATGGGACTAGCGGGAGTGGGAGGCAATGAGCAGTTCTTC.

The chain uses TRBV18 and TRBJ1-5; the D is unclear. Germline values: CDR1 KGHSH, CDR2 LQKENI. V lost 4 bases, J lost 0 bases, and 7 bases lay in between. The CDR3 is 14 residues long. The CDR3, as DNA: TGTGCCAGCTCACAGGGAGGTAGCAATCAGCCCCAGCATTTT. It is translated as CASSQGGSNQPQHF.

The chain recombines TRBV5-1 with TRBJ2-3, with 8 bases matching TRBD1. The length of the CDR3 is 15 residues. Germline CDR1 SGHRS, CDR2 YFSETQ. The V gene end was trimmed by 0 bases and the J gene end by 2 bases; junction bases not matched to a gene: 2. In DNA form, the CDR3 reads TGCGCCAGCAGCTTGGGACAGGGGTTCACAGATACGCAGTATTTT. Protein product: CASSLGQGFTDTQYF.

The genes are TRBV6-1 and TRBJ1-1; D remains unclear. The length of the CDR3 is 15 residues. Germline CDR1 and CDR2: MNHNS and SASEGT. V gave up 1 base and J gave up 0 bases, with 9 bases separating them. This CDR3 is CASSEDRPLNTEAFF. DNA of the CDR3: TGTGCCAGCAGTGAAGACAGACCTTTGAACACTGAAGCTTTCTTT.

The gene calls are TRBV10-3 and TRBJ2-7, with 11 bases lining up with TRBD1. V lost 6 bases to trimming and J lost 6 bases; unmatched junction nucleotides: 7. The length of the CDR3 is 14 residues. Germline CDR1 reads ENHRY; CDR2 reads SYGVKD. The CDR3 loop reads CAIRARGQGAEQYF. In nucleotides, the CDR3 is TGTGCCATCAGGGCCCGTGGACAGGGGGCCGAGCAGTACTTC.

This chain joins TRBV7-9 and TRBJ1-3, with 7 bases lining up with TRBD1. The CDR3 has 14 residues. Germline CDR1 SEHNR, CDR2 FQNEAQ (reference sequence). Losses at the gene ends were 5 bases for V and 1 base for J; bases not matched to a gene: 2. The CDR3 DNA reads TGTGCCAGCAGCCAGGGGGGATCTGGAAACACCATATATTTT. Translating it yields CASSQGGSGNTIYF.

V gene TRBV9 combines with J gene TRBJ2-3; 8 nucleotides agree with TRBD1. V trimming: 4 bases; J trimming: 4 bases; junction bases outside the gene matches: 5. Germline loops: CDR1 SGDLS, CDR2 YYNGEE. This CDR3 has 14 residues. The CDR3 sequence is CASSHRQGSDTQYF. The CDR3 DNA reads TGTGCCAGCAGCCACCGACAGGGGTCAGATACGCAGTATTTT.

The chain combines TRBV7-3 with TRBJ2-7, with TRBD2 matching over 7 bases. V lost 5 bases, J lost 2 bases, and 9 bases stayed unmatched. The CDR3 totals 15 residues. Germline assignment: CDR1 SGHTA and CDR2 FQGTGA. The chain's CDR3 is CASSAQSSGPYEQYF. The CDR3 nucleotides are TGTGCCAGCAGCGCCCAATCTAGCGGCCCCTACGAGCAGTACTTC. Complete variable domain (other parts from reference TRBV7-3 and TRBJ2-7): GAGVSQTPSNKVTEKGKYVELRCDPISGHTALYWYRQSLGQGPEFLIYFQGTGAADDSGLPNDRFFAVRPEGSVSTLKIQRTERGDSAVYLCASSAQSSGPYEQYFGPGTRLTVT.

This clone was seen a single time. This chain joins TRBV18 and TRBJ1-2, with D unresolved. V gave up 2 bases and J gave up 5 bases, with 12 bases separating them. CDR3 length equals 14 residues. Germline V gives CDR1 KGHSH, CDR2 LQKENI. This CDR3 is CASSPGLIKYGYTF. CDR3 nucleotide sequence: TGTGCCAGCTCACCAGGACTGATCAAATATGGCTACACCTTC.

V usage is TRBV6-5 and J usage is TRBJ2-7, with D maybe TRBD2 (5 bases). Germline CDR1 is MNHEY and CDR2 is SVGAGI. V lost 2 bases, J lost 2 bases, and 13 bases lay in between. The CDR3 consists of 15 residues. The CDR3 spells CASSYRGIGTYEQYF. As DNA, the CDR3 is TGTGCCAGCAGTTACCGGGGAATAGGTACCTACGAGCAGTACTTC.

As concerns this clone: Other nucleotide sequences from this sample produce the same CDR3. The chain employs TRBV7-9 and TRBJ2-7; 7 nucleotides match TRBD1. Germline values: CDR1 SEHNR, CDR2 FQNEAQ (reference sequence). V gave up 2 bases and J gave up 1 base; unmatched junction bases: 2. The CDR3 is made up of 14 amino acids. The CDR3 reads CASSLQGDSYEQYF. The DNA of the CDR3 is TGTGCCAGCAGCTTACAGGGGGATTCCTACGAGCAGTACTTC.

The chain combines TRBV6-1 with TRBJ2-3; 8 bases fit TRBD2. CDR3 length: 15 residues. Germline V CDR1 and CDR2: MNHNS, SASEGT. With 5 bases clipped from V and 2 bases from J, the junction kept 6 bases outside the gene matches. The CDR3 coding sequence is TGTGCCAGCAGTTTGACTAGCGCCTACACAGATACGCAGTATTTT. It is translated as CASSLTSAYTDTQYF.